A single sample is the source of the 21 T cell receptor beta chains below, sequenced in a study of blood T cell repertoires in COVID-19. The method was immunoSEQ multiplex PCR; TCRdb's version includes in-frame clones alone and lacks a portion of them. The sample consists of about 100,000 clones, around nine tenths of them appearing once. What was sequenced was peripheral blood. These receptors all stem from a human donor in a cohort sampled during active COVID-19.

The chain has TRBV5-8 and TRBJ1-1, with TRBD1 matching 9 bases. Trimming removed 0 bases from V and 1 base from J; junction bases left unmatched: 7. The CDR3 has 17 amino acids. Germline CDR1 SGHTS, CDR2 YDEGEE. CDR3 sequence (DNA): TGTGCCAGCAGCTTGGTTACAGGGGGCGAAGGGAACACTGAAGCTTTCTTT. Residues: CASSLVTGGEGNTEAFF.

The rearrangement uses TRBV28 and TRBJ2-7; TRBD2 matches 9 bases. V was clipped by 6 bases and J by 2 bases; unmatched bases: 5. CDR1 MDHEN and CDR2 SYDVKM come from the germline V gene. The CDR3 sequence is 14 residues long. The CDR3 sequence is CASSGGGGTYEQYF. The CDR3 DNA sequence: TGTGCCAGCAGCGGCGGGGGGGGTACCTACGAGCAGTACTTC. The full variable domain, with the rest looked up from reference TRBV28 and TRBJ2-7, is DVKVTQSSRYLVKRTGEKVFLECVQDMDHENMFWYRQDPGLGLRLIYFSYDVKMKEKGDIPEGYSVSREKKERFSLILESASTNQTSMYLCASSGGGGTYEQYFGPGTRLTVT.

CDR3: CASSLTRDRASYEQYF. The CDR3 DNA reads TGTGCCAGCAGTTTAACCCGGGACAGGGCGTCCTACGAGCAGTACTTC. V usage is TRBV7-2 and J usage is TRBJ2-7; 9 bases are shared with TRBD1. This CDR3 has 16 residues. J was trimmed by 1 base and V by 6 bases; bases with no gene match: 10. CDR1 SGHTA and CDR2 FQGNSA come from the germline V gene.

Here the CDR3 DNA reads TGTGCCAGCAGCGTACAGGGCCAAGAGACCCAGTACTTC. Protein sequence: CASSVQGQETQYF. The V call is TRBV9, the J call TRBJ2-5, with a tentative D call TRBD1 (5 bases). V was clipped by 1 base and J by 1 base, with 5 bases between them. In germline, CDR1 is SGDLS, CDR2 YYNGEE. The CDR3 length is 13 residues.

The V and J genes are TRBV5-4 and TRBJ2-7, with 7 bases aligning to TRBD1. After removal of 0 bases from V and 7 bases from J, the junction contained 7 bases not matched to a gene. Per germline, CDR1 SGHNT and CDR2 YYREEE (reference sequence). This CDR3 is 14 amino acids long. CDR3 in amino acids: CASSLAAAGGEQYF. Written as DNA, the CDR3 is TGTGCCAGCAGCTTGGCCGCGGCAGGGGGTGAGCAGTACTTC.

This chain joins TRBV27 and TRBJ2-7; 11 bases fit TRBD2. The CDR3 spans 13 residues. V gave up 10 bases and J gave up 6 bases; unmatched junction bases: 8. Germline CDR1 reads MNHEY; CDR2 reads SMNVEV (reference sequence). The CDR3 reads CATKTSGSVEQYF. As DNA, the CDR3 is TGTGCCACAAAAACTAGCGGGAGTGTCGAGCAGTACTTC.

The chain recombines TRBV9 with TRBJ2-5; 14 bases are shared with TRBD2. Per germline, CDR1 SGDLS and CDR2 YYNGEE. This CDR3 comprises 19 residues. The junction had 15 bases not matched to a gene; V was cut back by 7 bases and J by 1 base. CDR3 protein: CASANPGLAGVGGQETQYF. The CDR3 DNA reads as TGTGCCAGCGCAAATCCGGGACTAGCGGGAGTAGGAGGCCAAGAGACCCAGTACTTC.

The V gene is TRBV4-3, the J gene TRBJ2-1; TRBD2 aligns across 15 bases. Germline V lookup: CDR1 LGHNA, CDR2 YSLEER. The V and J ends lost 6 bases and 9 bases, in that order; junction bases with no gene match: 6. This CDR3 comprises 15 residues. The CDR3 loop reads CASRGGLAGGTEQFF. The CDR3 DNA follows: TGCGCCAGCAGGGGGGGACTAGCGGGAGGAACTGAGCAGTTCTTC.

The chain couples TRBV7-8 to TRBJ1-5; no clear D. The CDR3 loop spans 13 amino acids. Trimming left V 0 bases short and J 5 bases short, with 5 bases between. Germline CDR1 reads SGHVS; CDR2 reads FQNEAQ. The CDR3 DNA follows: TGTGCCAGCAGCTTAGCAGAGTATCAGCCCCAGCATTTT. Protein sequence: CASSLAEYQPQHF.

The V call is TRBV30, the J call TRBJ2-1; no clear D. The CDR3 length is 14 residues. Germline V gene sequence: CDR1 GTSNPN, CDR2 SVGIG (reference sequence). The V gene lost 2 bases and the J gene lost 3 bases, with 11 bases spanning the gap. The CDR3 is CAWSSLADYNEQFF. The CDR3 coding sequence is TGTGCCTGGAGTAGTCTGGCGGACTACAATGAGCAGTTCTTC.

The CDR3 DNA is TGTGCCAGCAGTCCCCAAACAGGGGCATCCAGGCCCCAGCATTTT. Amino acids: CASSPQTGASRPQHF. The chain has TRBV28 and TRBJ1-5; 7 nucleotides align to TRBD1. The CDR3 totals 15 residues. V was pared by 5 bases and J by 9 bases, with 13 bases of the junction left unmatched. Germline V gene data show CDR1 as MDHEN and CDR2 as SYDVKM.

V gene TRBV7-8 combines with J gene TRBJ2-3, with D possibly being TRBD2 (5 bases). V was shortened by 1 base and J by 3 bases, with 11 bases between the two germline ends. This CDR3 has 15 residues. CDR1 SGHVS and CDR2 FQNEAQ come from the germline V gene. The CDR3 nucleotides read TGTGCCAGCAGCTTAGTAATCCGGGAAACAGATACGCAGTATTTT. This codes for CASSLVIRETDTQYF.

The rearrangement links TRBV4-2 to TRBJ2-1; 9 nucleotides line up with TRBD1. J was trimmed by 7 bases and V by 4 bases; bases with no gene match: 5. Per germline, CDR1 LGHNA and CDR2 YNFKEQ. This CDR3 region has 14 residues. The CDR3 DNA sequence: TGTGCCAGCAGCCGAGAACAGGGGGCGAATGAGCAGTTCTTC. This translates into CASSREQGANEQFF.

The CDR3 loop is CSVEGGKDTQYF. The CDR3 DNA reads as TGCAGCGTTGAGGGGGGGAAAGATACGCAGTATTTT. This chain links TRBV29-1 with TRBJ2-3, with 7 bases lining up with TRBD2. The germline gives CDR1 SQVTM, CDR2 ANQGSEA. V trimming: 3 bases; J trimming: 5 bases; junction bases outside the gene matches: 2. The CDR3 is made up of 12 amino acids.

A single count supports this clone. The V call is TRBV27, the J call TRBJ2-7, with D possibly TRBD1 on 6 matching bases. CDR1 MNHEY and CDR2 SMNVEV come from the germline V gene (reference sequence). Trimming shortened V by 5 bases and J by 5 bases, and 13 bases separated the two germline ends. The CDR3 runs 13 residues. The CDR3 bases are TGTGCCAGCAGTAAAAGACAGGCCAACGAGCAGTACTTC. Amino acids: CASSKRQANEQYF.

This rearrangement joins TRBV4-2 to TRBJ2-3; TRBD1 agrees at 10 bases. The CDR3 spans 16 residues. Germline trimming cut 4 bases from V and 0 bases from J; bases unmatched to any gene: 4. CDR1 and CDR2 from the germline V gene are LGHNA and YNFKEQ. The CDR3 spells CASSRQGASSTDTQYF. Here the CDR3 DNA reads TGTGCCAGCAGCCGACAGGGGGCCTCTAGCACAGATACGCAGTATTTT.

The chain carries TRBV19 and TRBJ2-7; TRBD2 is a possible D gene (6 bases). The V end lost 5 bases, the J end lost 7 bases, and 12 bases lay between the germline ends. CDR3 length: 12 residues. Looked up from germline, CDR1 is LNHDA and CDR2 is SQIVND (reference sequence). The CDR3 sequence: CASSRDRGEQYF. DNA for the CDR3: TGTGCCAGTAGTCGGGACCGGGGGGAGCAGTACTTC.

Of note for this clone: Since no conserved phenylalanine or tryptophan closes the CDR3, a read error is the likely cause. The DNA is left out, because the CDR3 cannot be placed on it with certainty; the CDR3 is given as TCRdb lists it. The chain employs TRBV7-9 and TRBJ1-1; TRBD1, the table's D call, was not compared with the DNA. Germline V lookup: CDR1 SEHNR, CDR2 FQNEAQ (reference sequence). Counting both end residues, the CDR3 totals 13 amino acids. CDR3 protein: CASSTGGQGALEI.

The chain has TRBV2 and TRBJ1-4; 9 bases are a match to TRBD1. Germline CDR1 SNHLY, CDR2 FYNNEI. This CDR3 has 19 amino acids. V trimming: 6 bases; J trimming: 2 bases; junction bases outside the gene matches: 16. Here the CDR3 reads CASRAGTGNSVGTNEKLFF. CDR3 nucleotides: TGTGCCAGCAGAGCCGGGACAGGGAATTCGGTCGGTACTAATGAAAAACTGTTTTTT.

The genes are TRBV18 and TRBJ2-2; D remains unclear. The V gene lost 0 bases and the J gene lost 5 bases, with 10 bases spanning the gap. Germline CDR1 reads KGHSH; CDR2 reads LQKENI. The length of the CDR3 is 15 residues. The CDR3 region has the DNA TGTGCCAGCTCACCACCCGGGTTTGAAACCGGGGAGCTGTTTTTT. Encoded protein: CASSPPGFETGELFF.

CDR3 region: CASSSLDSTGANVLTF. The CDR3 DNA follows: TGTGCCAGCAGTTCACTCGACAGTACTGGGGCCAACGTCCTGACTTTC. The chain has TRBV25-1 and TRBJ2-6, with D possibly being TRBD1 (5 bases). This CDR3 spans 16 amino acids. The V gene lost 5 bases and the J gene lost 2 bases, with 13 bases spanning the gap. Germline values: CDR1 MGHDK, CDR2 SYGVNS. Filled out from reference TRBV25-1 and TRBJ2-6, the complete variable domain reads EADIYQTPRYLVIGTGKKITLECSQTMGHDKMYWYQQDPGMELHLIHYSYGVNSTEKGDLSSESTVSRIRTEHFPLTLESARPSHTSQYLCASSSLDSTGANVLTFGAGSRLTVL.